The present T cell receptor beta chain was sequenced within a study of STAT3 mutations in large granular lymphocyte leukemia. Study conclusions and caveats: Sampling intervals varied between patients and samples. In T-cell large granular lymphocyte leukemia, about half of patients showed multiple immunodominant subclonotypes.

This clone was seen only once. Its antigen is currently unknown. Other DNA sequences within the sample encode an identical CDR3. Germline V lookup: CDR1 SGHNT, CDR2 YYREEE (reference sequence). V shed 0 bases, J shed 5 bases, and the junction held 4 bases outside the gene matches. CDR3 length: 14 residues. Some clones are missing from TCRdb's copy, which holds only in-frame ones; the method was immunoSEQ multiplex PCR. The sample consists of about 42,000 clones, about 81% of them appearing once. The rearrangement links TRBV5-4 to TRBJ2-5; 7 nucleotides agree with TRBD2. The material sequenced was PBMCs. The TCR sequence derives from a human donor with T large granular lymphocyte leukemia. Some clones in this sample may be carry-over from other donors' samples. The CDR3 nucleotides are TGTGCCAGCAGCTTGGCGCGGGGGAGGGAGACCCAGTACTTC. It yields the protein CASSLARGRETQYF.